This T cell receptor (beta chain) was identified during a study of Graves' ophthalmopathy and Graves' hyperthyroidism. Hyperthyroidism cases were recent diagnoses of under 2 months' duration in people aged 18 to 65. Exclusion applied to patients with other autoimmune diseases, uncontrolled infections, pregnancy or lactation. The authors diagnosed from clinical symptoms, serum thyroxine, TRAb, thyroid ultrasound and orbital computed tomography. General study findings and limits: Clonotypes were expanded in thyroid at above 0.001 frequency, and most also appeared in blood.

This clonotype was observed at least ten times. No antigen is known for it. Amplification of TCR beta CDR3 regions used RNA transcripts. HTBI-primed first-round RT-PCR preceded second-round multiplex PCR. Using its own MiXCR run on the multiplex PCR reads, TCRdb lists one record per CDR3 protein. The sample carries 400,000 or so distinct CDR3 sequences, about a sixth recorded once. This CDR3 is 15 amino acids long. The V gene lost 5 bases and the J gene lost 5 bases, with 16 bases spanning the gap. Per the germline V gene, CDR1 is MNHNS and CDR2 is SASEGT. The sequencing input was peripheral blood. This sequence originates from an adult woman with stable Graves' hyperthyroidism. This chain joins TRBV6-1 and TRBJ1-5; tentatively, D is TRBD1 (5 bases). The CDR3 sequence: CASSPPGGDHQPQHF. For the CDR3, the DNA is TGTGCCAGCAGTCCGCCGGGGGGGGACCATCAGCCCCAGCATTTT.